This T cell receptor (beta chain) is drawn from a study of regulatory T cells in long-lasting Graves disease. Time point denoted: newly diagnosed GD, antithyroid drugs for less than 3 months. Preparation of the TCR library used RNA extracted from PBMCs. Arm-PCR of CDR3 regions with iRepertoire HTBI primers generated TCR beta libraries. MiXCR, applied by TCRdb to the multiplex PCR reads, yields one record per CDR3 protein. The data contain some 460,000 distinct CDR3 sequences, 15% to 20% of them singletons. This clonotype was found many times. Germline V lookup: CDR1 ENHRY, CDR2 SYGVKD. The CDR3 spans 16 residues. V shed 5 bases and J shed 2 bases, with 13 bases lying between them. In addition, the sample was reused for a study of T cells in Graves' hyperthyroidism and ophthalmopathy.

The sequence was collected from a man aged 35-49 years with Graves disease. The genes are TRBV10-3 and TRBJ2-6; possibly TRBD2 for D (6 bases). The material sequenced was peripheral blood mononuclear cells (PBMCs), taken at new diagnosis, from a patient treated with antithyroid drugs. The CDR3 nucleotides are TGTGCCATCAGTTCCGCCGGGGGAACTGGGGCCAACGTCCTGACTTTC. It translates to CAISSAGGTGANVLTF.